This TCR beta chain was sequenced during a study of vaccination effects on CD4 cells after COVID-19 (dated 2022 in TCRdb). A note on the overall study: Participants received two doses of either the BNT162b2 or the mRNA-1273 mRNA SARS-CoV-2 vaccine. SARS-CoV-2 spike-specific CD4+ TCR repertoires from before and after mRNA vaccination were compared in COVID-19 convalescent patients and in infection-naive vaccine recipients. Altogether, some 11 COVID-19 convalescent patients and several SARS-CoV-2-naive healthy vaccine recipients made up the full study. The Oncomine TCR Beta short-read assay on an Illumina iSeq 100 was used to sequence cultures from other donors in the study.

Findings and caveats that apply to the study as a whole: The study was limited by a small number of convalescent patients, and early post-infection timepoints were lacking. Clones induced by infection and clones induced by vaccination both contracted markedly at late timepoints after vaccination, which fits with T cell responses waning over time. In healthy vaccine recipients, vaccine-induced clones were almost all SARS-CoV-2 mono-reactive, with only 1 of 255 being cross-reactive with common cold coronaviruses.

Receptor libraries were prepared by the immunoSEQ multiplex PCR assay. TCR beta CDR3 sequencing was performed on DNA from the cultured, isolated CD4+ T cells. On the study's bioinformatics: Non-productive TCR sequences were discarded, and reads were trimmed to the CDR3 region, with only CDR3s of 7 or more amino acids retained. Antigen-specific clonotypes were identified using the MANAFEST web app by comparison of expansion in peptide wells against reference cultures. To be called positive, a clone needed expansion at FDR<0.05 compared with the reference and with all other wells, an odds ratio greater than 5, and a frequency greater than 0.1% in two replicate wells. A clonotype was defined as cross-reactive if the clonotype was significantly expanded both in SARS-CoV-2 spike wells and in at least one common cold coronavirus spike condition. CDR3 similarity was assessed by Levenshtein distance using the stringdist R package, and unrooted trees were constructed with ape in R 3.6.1. Entries here come from immuneACCESS through TCRdb and include only in-frame sequences with V and J called. Some clones fail to appear in such tables; in the studies checked, an unresolved V gene covers under half of the shortfall, and the cause of the remainder is unknown. The V and J calls and clone size were taken over from that table, and D and trimming were inferred from the DNA. The sample table shows roughly 60,000 clones, and roughly two thirds are seen once. The ten largest clones represent around 17% of the sample.

Note on this clone: Its antigen is unknown. No per-base quality is available; no much larger clone lies one base away. The same CDR3 also results from other DNA sequences found in this sample.

There are 13 amino acids in the CDR3, from cysteine to phenylalanine inclusive. The entry retains the CDR3 DNA only, 39 bases that are in frame from base 1. From V the trimming removes 5 bases and from J it removes 0 bases, while the gene matches leave 3 bases of the junction unaccounted for. Reading the germline V gene (reference sequence) gives CDR1 GTSNPN and CDR2 SVGIG. In the ViraFEST assay, PBMC were stimulated with viral peptide pools, and TCR sequencing was then used to find antigen-specific CD4+ T cell clonotypes based on their expansion. After roughly 11 days of culture, CD4+ T cells were isolated with the EasySep CD4+ T cell isolation kit. Negative nucleocapsid antibody results before and after vaccination confirmed that the healthy vaccine recipients had no prior SARS-CoV-2 infection. A few million PBMC per well were cultured with roughly 10 ug/ml peptides in IMDM containing 5% human AB serum, about 9 IU/ml IL-2 and gentamicin. On days 3 and 7, half of the culture medium was replaced with fresh IL-2-containing medium. Unless otherwise noted, each peptide stimulation condition was cultured in triplicate wells. PBMC were separated from whole blood using Ficoll-Paque Plus gradient centrifugation and were then either cryopreserved at -140C or used fresh. The spike proteins of SARS-CoV-2 and of the common cold coronaviruses HCoV-NL63, HCoV-OC43 and HCoV-229E were spanned by overlapping peptide pools. Genomic DNA was extracted from cultured CD4+ T cells with the QIAamp micro DNA kit.

This TCR was sampled from a human donor who received a COVID-19 vaccine. Specimen: CD4+ T cells from PBMCs cultured with SARS-CoV-2 spike peptides, collected before COVID-19 vaccination. The sample's cell subset or site label is to be understood as: SARS-CoV-2 spike overlapping peptide pool stimulation. Recombination linked TRBV30 to TRBJ1-1, and 7 junctional nucleotides match TRBD1. The CDR3 region reads CAWSGQMNTEAFF. The DNA reads as follows: TGTGCCTGGTCGGGACAGATGAACACTGAAGCTTTCTTT.